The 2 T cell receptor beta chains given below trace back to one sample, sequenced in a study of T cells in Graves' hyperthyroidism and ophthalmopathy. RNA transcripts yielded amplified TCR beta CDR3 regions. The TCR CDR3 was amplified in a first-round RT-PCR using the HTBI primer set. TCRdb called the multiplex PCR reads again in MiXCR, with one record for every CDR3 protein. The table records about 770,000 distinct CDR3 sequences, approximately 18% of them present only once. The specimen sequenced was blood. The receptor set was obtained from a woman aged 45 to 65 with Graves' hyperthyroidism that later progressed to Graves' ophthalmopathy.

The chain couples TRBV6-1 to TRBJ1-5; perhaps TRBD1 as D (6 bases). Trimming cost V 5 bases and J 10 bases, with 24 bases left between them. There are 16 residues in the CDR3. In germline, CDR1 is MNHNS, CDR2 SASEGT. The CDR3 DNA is TGTGCCAGCAGTAAAACCCGGACAGCCGTAAATGATCCCCAGCATTTT. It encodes CASSKTRTAVNDPQHF.

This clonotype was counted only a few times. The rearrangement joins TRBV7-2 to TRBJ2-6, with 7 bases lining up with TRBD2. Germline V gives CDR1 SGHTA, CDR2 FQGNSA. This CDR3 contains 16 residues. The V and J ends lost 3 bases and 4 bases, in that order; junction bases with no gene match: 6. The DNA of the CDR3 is TGTGCCAGCAGCTTGTGGGGGGGTTCCGGGGCCAACGTCCTGACTTTC. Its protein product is CASSLWGGSGANVLTF.